The source of this TCR beta chain is a study of identical twins. Study-level results: Out-of-frame TCR alpha sharing in monozygotic twins exceeded recombination model predictions.

A remark on this clonotype: Antigen specificity is unknown. Mismatch with germline at one junction end may stem from a read error.

All donors were healthy, and all were Caucasian. Germline CDR1 and CDR2: LGHDT and YNNKEL (reference sequence). The CDR3 has 15 amino acids. MiXCR, run by TCRdb on the 5' RACE reads, gives a single entry per CDR3 protein. This repertoire shows about 890,000 distinct CDR3 sequences, roughly an eighth found once; its top ten account for about 1.5%. The same sample was also used in a study of yellow fever vaccine responses in identical twins.

The V gene is TRBV3-1, the J gene TRBJ2-1; 7 bases match TRBD2. The source material was PBMCs. The sequence was obtained from a woman aged 18 to 35 in good health. The CDR3 spells CASTQEAGSYNEQFF. Written as DNA, the CDR3 is TGTGCCAGCACCCAAGAAGCGGGAAGCTACAATGAGCAGTTCTTC.